This T cell receptor (beta chain) stems from a study of T cell changes during pregnancy in multiple sclerosis. Germline-derived CDR1 and CDR2 are SGHRS and YFSETQ. The ends lost 0 bases at V and 5 bases at J; junction bases unmatched: 0. This CDR3 has 14 residues. TCRdb's copy holds only in-frame clones and misses some; the assay was immunoSEQ multiplex PCR. There are 15,000 to 20,000 clones in the sample; 80% to 90% occur only once, and roughly 5% lies in the top ten. The V and J genes are TRBV5-1 and TRBJ1-3, with 9 bases matching TRBD1. Specimen: CD8+ T cells from peripheral blood mononuclear cells, collected after pregnancy. The clonotype was recovered from a female donor in good health, enrolled as a control in a pregnancy study. The CDR3 is CASSLDRGRNTIYF. The CDR3 coding sequence is TGCGCCAGCAGCTTGGACAGGGGGCGAAACACCATATATTTT.